This T cell receptor beta chain was retrieved from a study of shared clonotypes between healthy human individuals. Study details: CD4 naive and CD4 memory each took three plates per donor, while CD8 naive took two and CD8 memory one.

Sequencing used immunoSEQ multiplex PCR; TCRdb keeps in-frame clones, though not all of them. This table has around 600,000 clones, 95% appearing once. It was CD45RO-negative cells, positively selected for CCR7, that made up naive CD8 cells, with terminally differentiated effector memory CD45RA+ cells excluded. The ends were cut back, 5 bases at V and 2 bases at J, with 16 bases in the middle. Germline loops: CDR1 SGHTA, CDR2 FQGNSA. This CDR3 has 15 residues. The clonotype originates from a woman aged 30 to 39 in good health. The sample comprised naive CD8+ T cells sorted from blood. The rearrangement links TRBV7-2 to TRBJ2-7, with D tentatively TRBD1 (6 bases). The CDR3 DNA is TGTGCCAGCAGCCCCGGGACACGGCGTCCCTACGAGCAGTACTTC. Amino acids: CASSPGTRRPYEQYF.